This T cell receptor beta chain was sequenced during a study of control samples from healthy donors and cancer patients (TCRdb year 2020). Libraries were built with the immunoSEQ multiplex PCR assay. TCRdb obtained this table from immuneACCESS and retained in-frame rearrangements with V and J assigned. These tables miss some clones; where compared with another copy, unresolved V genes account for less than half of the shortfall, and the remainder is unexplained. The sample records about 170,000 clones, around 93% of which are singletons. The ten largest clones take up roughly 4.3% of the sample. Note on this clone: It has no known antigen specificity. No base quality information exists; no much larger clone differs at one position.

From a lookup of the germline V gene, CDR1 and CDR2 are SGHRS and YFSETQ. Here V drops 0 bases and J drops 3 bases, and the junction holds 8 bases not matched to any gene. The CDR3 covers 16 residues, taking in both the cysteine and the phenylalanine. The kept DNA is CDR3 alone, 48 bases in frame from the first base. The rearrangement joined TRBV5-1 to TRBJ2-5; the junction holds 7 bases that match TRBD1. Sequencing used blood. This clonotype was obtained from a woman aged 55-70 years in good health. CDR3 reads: CASSLAVLTGKETQYF. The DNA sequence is TGCGCCAGCAGCTTGGCCGTATTGACAGGGAAAGAGACCCAGTACTTC.